This T cell receptor beta chain was retrieved from a study of blood T cell repertoires in COVID-19 (dated by TCRdb to 2020 to 2021). Broadly, across the study: Collaborator samples came from the United States, Italy and Spain and covered acute and convalescent phases of COVID-19. Nearly every sample came with metadata listing a de-identified subject ID, COVID-19 status, age in years and sex. Samples came from the ongoing ImmuneRACE study (first 160 participants) plus 1,254 subjects from 6 global collaborators. Where available, HLA class I and class II types were obtained from metadata supplied by the sample provider rather than from assay-based typing. Deeply sampled blood TCRbeta repertoires from subjects exposed to, actively infected with, or recovered from COVID-19 were included in the dataset. The prospective study material was composed of cDNA or gDNA derived from T cells, B-cell-depleted T cells, or PBMCs. The repertoires were released in a freely available public database intended as a resource for research on the immune response to SARS-CoV-2. The paper as a whole reports these results and caveats: The quantity of clinical and demographic metadata differed by source and by participant and was supplied without curation.

At one collaborating source in Seattle, patients were enrolled during active infection and were followed longitudinally through the course of disease. The collaborating institutions used their own protocols to collect whole blood in K2EDTA tubes. For TCRbeta analysis, collaborator samples were shipped as frozen whole blood, as isolated PBMCs, or as DNA extracted from either sample type. The immunoSEQ Assay, a bias-controlled multiplex PCR, was used to amplify TCRbeta CDR3 regions from genomic DNA. Processing in the source paper ran as follows. The number of nucleated cells in each sample was estimated by amplification of reference gene primers within the assay. To quantify the absolute abundance of each unique TCRbeta CDR3 rearrangement, sequence reads were collapsed and filtered. For each sample, productive Simpson clonality was calculated as the square root of Simpson's diversity index over productive rearrangements. Not all clones reach the TCRdb copy of this immuneACCESS table, which keeps in-frame sequences only. Checked studies attribute under half of the gap to unresolved V genes and leave the rest unexplained. That table is the source of V, J and clone size, and D and trimming were worked out from the DNA. The sample table lists fewer than 300,000 clones, approximately 90% of them with a count of one. Jointly, the top ten make up about 2.2% of the sample.

Turning to this clone: Its cognate antigen has yet to be identified. Base qualities are not at hand, and no much larger clone is one base apart.

Reading from cysteine to phenylalanine, the CDR3 counts 15 amino acids. Just the 45-base CDR3 DNA is kept, in frame starting at base 1. The CDR1 and CDR2 encoded by the germline V gene are LGHNA and YNFKEQ. V loses 1 base, J loses 3 bases, and the germline ends lie 13 bases apart. The sequenced material came from peripheral blood. This TCR was recovered from a woman in her thirties with COVID-19, enrolled during active disease. The rearrangement combines TRBV4-2 with TRBJ2-7; possibly the D gene is TRBD2, per 6 matching bases. In nucleotide form, the sequence is TGTGCCAGCAGCCAAGGAGACGGGAGTAACTACGAGCAGTACTTC. This is translated as CASSQGDGSNYEQYF.